This record concerns one TCR beta chain sequence. The entry originates in a study of shared clonotypes between healthy human individuals. Produced via immunoSEQ multiplex PCR; TCRdb's table is partial and in-frame only. The profile covers roughly 720,000 clones, with 90% appearing a single time and 34% taken by the ten largest. The CDR3 has 14 amino acids. V was trimmed by 7 bases and J by 2 bases, leaving 15 bases between them. Germline V gives CDR1 LNHDA, CDR2 SQIVND (reference sequence). Both CD45RO+ cells and CCR7-negative CD45RA+ TemRA cells were combined to make up CD8 memory. The sample comprised memory CD8+ T cells from PBMCs. As to subset: CD45RO+ cells pooled with CCR7-negative TemRA cells. This clonotype was obtained from a man younger than 35 in good health. Some clones in this sample may be carry-over from other donors' samples. The genes are TRBV19 and TRBJ2-7; TRBD2 is a possible D gene (5 bases). CDR3 in DNA: TGTGCCAGTACCCCTTCGCCGGGGACCTACGAGCAGTACTTC. Its protein product is CASTPSPGTYEQYF.